This T cell receptor (beta chain) was recovered during a study of blood T cells in healthy people across ages. Study at large: Per two T cells, about one barcoded beta molecule was captured through template switching.

The V gene's germline CDR1 is SEHNR and CDR2 FQNEAQ (reference sequence). The CDR3 runs 13 residues. Deletions cut 1 base from V and 4 bases from J, with 6 bases between. Study-level findings and limits: In long-lived donors, naive CD4+ cell counts and diversity exceeded those of aged donors.

This clonotype was detected only a few times. The antigen is not known. Combining a sample-barcoded 5' primer with a J-beta primer mix, a second PCR ran for about 6 to 12 cycles. TCRdb passed the 5' RACE reads through MiXCR, listing each CDR3 protein once. Counted here are over 600,000 distinct CDR3 sequences, over 20% occurring once; the ten biggest clones make up about 3.6%. The J gene is TRBJ2-3, the V gene TRBV7-9; D is undetermined. This sequence originates from a man between 70 and 80 years old in good health. Sequencing was carried out using blood. The CDR3 reads CASSLVVPDTQYF. The CDR3 DNA reads TGTGCCAGCAGCTTAGTTGTTCCAGATACGCAGTATTTT.